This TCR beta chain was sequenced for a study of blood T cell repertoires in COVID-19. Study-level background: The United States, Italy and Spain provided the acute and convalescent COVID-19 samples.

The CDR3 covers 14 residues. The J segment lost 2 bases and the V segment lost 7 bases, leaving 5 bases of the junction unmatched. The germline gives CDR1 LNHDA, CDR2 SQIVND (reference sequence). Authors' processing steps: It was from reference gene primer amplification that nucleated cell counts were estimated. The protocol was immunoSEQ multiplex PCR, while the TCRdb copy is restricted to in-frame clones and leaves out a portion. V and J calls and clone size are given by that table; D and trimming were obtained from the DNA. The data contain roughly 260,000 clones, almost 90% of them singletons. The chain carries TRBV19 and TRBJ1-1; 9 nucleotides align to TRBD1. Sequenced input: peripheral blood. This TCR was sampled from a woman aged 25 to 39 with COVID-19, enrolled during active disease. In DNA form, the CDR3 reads TGTGCCAGTACCCCGGGACAGGGAAACACTGAAGCTTTCTTT. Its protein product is CASTPGQGNTEAFF.